Shown below are 14 T cell receptor beta chains from a single sample sequenced in a study of PD-1 blockade in classical Hodgkin lymphoma. Patients all relapsed after autologous stem cell transplantation, and there was variation in brentuximab vedotin exposure. Assay used: immunoSEQ multiplex PCR; TCRdb lists only in-frame clones, some missing. Of under 40,000 clones listed, around 82% are singletons. Sequenced here: peripheral blood mononuclear cells (PBMCs), sampled at baseline. The receptors stem from a human donor with classical Hodgkin lymphoma.

The J gene is TRBJ1-1, the V gene TRBV19; the D is unclear. The CDR3 sequence is 11 residues long. CDR1 is LNHDA and CDR2 is SQIVND in the germline V gene (reference sequence). V was shortened by 11 bases and J by 5 bases, with 12 bases between the two germline ends. CDR3 amino acids: CAASSRTEAFF. CDR3 coding DNA: TGTGCCGCAAGTTCCAGGACTGAAGCTTTCTTT.

This chain joins TRBV27 and TRBJ2-2, with D tentatively TRBD1 or TRBD2 (5 bases each). Germline assignment: CDR1 MNHEY and CDR2 SMNVEV (reference sequence). There are 17 residues in the CDR3. The V end was cut by 0 bases, the J end by 2 bases, with 13 bases between. CDR3 sequence: CASSLSGQGANTGELFF. As DNA, the CDR3 is TGTGCCAGCAGTTTATCGGGGCAGGGAGCTAACACCGGGGAGCTGTTTTTT.

This CDR3 reads CASSPEISNQPQHF. CDR3 sequence (DNA): TGTGCCAGTAGCCCGGAGATTAGCAATCAGCCCCAGCATTTT. The chain is built from TRBV19 and TRBJ1-5; D call uncertain. Trimming removed 6 bases from V and 0 bases from J, with 9 bases in between. Germline loops: CDR1 LNHDA, CDR2 SQIVND (reference sequence). This CDR3 spans 14 amino acids. The full variable domain, its missing parts supplied by reference TRBV19 and TRBJ1-5, is DGGITQSPKYLFRKEGQNVTLSCEQNLNHDAMYWYRQDPGQGLRLIYYSQIVNDFQKGDIAEGYSVSREKKESFPLTVTSAQKNPTAFYLCASSPEISNQPQHFGDGTRLSIL.

This chain joins TRBV19 and TRBJ2-5; D assignment may be TRBD1 or TRBD2 (5 bases each). Germline V gene data show CDR1 as LNHDA and CDR2 as SQIVND (reference sequence). This CDR3 spans 13 amino acids. The V and J ends lost 4 bases and 1 base respectively, with 7 bases between them. As DNA, the CDR3 is TGTGCCAGTAGTACTGGGGGCCAAGAGACCCAGTACTTC. Protein: CASSTGGQETQYF.

The V call is TRBV19, the J call TRBJ1-4; 7 bases are shared with TRBD1. The ends lost 5 bases at V and 8 bases at J; junction bases unmatched: 5. Germline V gives CDR1 LNHDA, CDR2 SQIVND (reference sequence). The CDR3 contains 13 residues. The CDR3 loop reads CASSLRTGEKLFF. DNA of the CDR3: TGTGCCAGTAGTTTACGGACAGGCGAAAAACTGTTTTTT.

The CDR3 nucleotides are TGCAGCGGCCGGACAGGGGTTGAGACCCAGTACTTC. It yields the protein CSGRTGVETQYF. The V and J genes are TRBV29-1 and TRBJ2-5, with 9 bases lining up with TRBD1. J was trimmed by 5 bases and V by 7 bases; bases with no gene match: 5. The germline V gene encodes CDR1 SQVTM and CDR2 ANQGSEA. The CDR3 runs 12 residues.

V is TRBV30 and J is TRBJ1-1; D perhaps matches TRBD1 (5 bases). The CDR3 has 14 residues. Germline V lookup: CDR1 GTSNPN, CDR2 SVGIG (reference sequence). The germline V and J ends were trimmed by 8 bases and 0 bases, with 16 bases remaining between them. The CDR3 protein is CASRTLDLNTEAFF. The CDR3 bases are TGTGCCAGTCGGACACTCGATCTGAACACTGAAGCTTTCTTT.

The table lists this clone with a count of one. J is TRBJ1-4 and V is TRBV5-1; D is unresolved. Germline V lookup: CDR1 SGHRS, CDR2 YFSETQ. Trimming removed 7 bases from V and 7 bases from J, with 14 bases in between. The CDR3 is 13 amino acids. The CDR3: CASHGSTAEKLFF. CDR3 in DNA: TGCGCCAGCCATGGATCAACAGCTGAAAAACTGTTTTTT.

This chain connects TRBV5-1 to TRBJ1-1, with a tentative D call TRBD1 (6 bases). The CDR3 is made up of 14 amino acids. The V and J ends lost 3 bases and 8 bases respectively, with 17 bases between them. Germline lookup yields CDR1 SGHRS and CDR2 YFSETQ. The CDR3 DNA follows: TGCGCCAGCAGCTGGACCTTCGAAGGACAGGAAGCTTTCTTT. This codes for CASSWTFEGQEAFF.

Concerning this clone itself: The sample has other DNA sequences that encode this CDR3 too. The CDR3: CASSIDRGAGNTIYF. CDR3 sequence (DNA): TGTGCCAGTAGTATTGACAGGGGAGCTGGAAACACCATATATTTT. The chain has TRBV19 and TRBJ1-3; 8 nucleotides line up with TRBD1. V lost 3 bases, J lost 2 bases, and 3 bases stayed unmatched. The CDR3 covers 15 residues. Germline-derived CDR1 and CDR2 are LNHDA and SQIVND (reference sequence).

J is TRBJ2-5 and V is TRBV28, with D perhaps matching TRBD2 (5 bases). Trimming took off 3 bases at V and 4 bases at J, with 12 bases between the two ends. Germline assignment: CDR1 MDHEN and CDR2 SYDVKM. CDR3 length: 14 amino acids. The CDR3 here is CASSFVEDSETQYF. In DNA, the CDR3 is TGTGCCAGCAGTTTTGTCGAGGACTCAGAGACCCAGTACTTC.

The chain uses TRBV4-3 and TRBJ1-2, with D possibly TRBD1 on 6 matching bases. Deletions cut 0 bases from V and 0 bases from J, with 11 bases between. This CDR3 comprises 16 residues. CDR1 is LGHNA and CDR2 is YSLEER in the germline V gene. DNA for the CDR3: TGCGCCAGCAGCCAAGATTGGACAGATACTAACTATGGCTACACCTTC. Residues: CASSQDWTDTNYGYTF.

The chain links TRBV11-3 to TRBJ2-3; D unresolved. The CDR3 runs 13 residues. V was trimmed by 4 bases and J by 4 bases, leaving 9 bases between them. Looked up from germline, CDR1 is SGHNT and CDR2 is YENEEA. The DNA for the CDR3 is TGTGCCAGCAGCTCAGTGGAAGCAGATACGCAGTATTTT. This gives the protein CASSSVEADTQYF.

The rearrangement joins TRBV11-2 to TRBJ2-1; 7 bases align to TRBD1. V was pared by 4 bases and J by 0 bases, with 3 bases of the junction left unmatched. Germline CDR1 reads SGHAT; CDR2 reads FQNNGV. CDR3 length: 15 residues. The CDR3 here is CASSSGTASYNEQFF. The CDR3 nucleotides read TGTGCCAGCAGCTCCGGGACAGCCTCCTACAATGAGCAGTTCTTC.